These 28 T cell receptor beta chains were sequenced from one sample in a study of cytomegalovirus exposure and HLA in healthy donors (dated by TCRdb to between 2016 and 2019). Receptors were amplified or captured by the immunoSEQ multiplex PCR assay. A mixture of 60 forward primers for TCR Vbeta segments and 13 reverse primers for TCR Jbeta segments was used in the multiplex PCR. TCRdb limited this immuneACCESS table to in-frame rearrangements with V and J called. A share of clones is missing; checked studies link under half to unresolved V genes, and the rest is unexplained. Across this sample there are approximately 82,000 clones, with around 9.1% seen only once. The leading ten clones occupy 24% of the sample. Specimen: PBMCs. The receptors derive from a man in his 60s in good health and CMV-seropositive.

The table lists this clone with a few counts. The chain joins TRBV20-1 to TRBJ1-2, with D hard to call. The CDR3 spans 11 residues. Between the trimmed V and J ends, which lost 3 bases and 2 bases, there was a span of 4 bases. Germline V gives CDR1 DFQATT, CDR2 SNEGSKA (reference sequence). This CDR3 is CSASPNYGYTF. As DNA, the CDR3 is TGCAGTGCTAGCCCAAACTATGGCTACACCTTC.

The V call is TRBV20-1, the J call TRBJ1-2; D gene unclear. This CDR3 region has 11 residues. V was pared by 0 bases and J by 7 bases, with 6 bases between. Germline V CDR1 and CDR2: DFQATT, SNEGSKA (reference sequence). The CDR3 loop is CSARDLSGYTF. DNA of the CDR3: TGCAGTGCTAGAGATCTTAGTGGCTACACCTTC.

This clone has only a few counts. This chain links TRBV6-1 with TRBJ2-7; 7 bases align to TRBD1. CDR1 is MNHNS and CDR2 is SASEGT in the germline V gene. This CDR3 contains 15 residues. J gave up 0 bases and V 4 bases, and 6 bases lay outside the gene matches. This CDR3 reads CASSARQGSSYEQYV. CDR3 sequence (DNA): TGTGCCAGCAGTGCCAGACAGGGAAGCTCCTACGAGCAGTACGTC.

The rearrangement joins TRBV28 to TRBJ1-5; TRBD1 is a possible D gene (6 bases). CDR3 length equals 15 residues. The V end lost 7 bases, the J end lost 4 bases, and 17 bases lay between the germline ends. Germline assignment: CDR1 MDHEN and CDR2 SYDVKM. This CDR3 is CASTSNGGLNQPQHF. The CDR3 coding sequence is TGTGCCAGCACCTCAAACGGGGGGCTGAATCAGCCCCAGCATTTT. Variable domain in full (rest from reference TRBV28 and TRBJ1-5): DVKVTQSSRYLVKRTGEKVFLECVQDMDHENMFWYRQDPGLGLRLIYFSYDVKMKEKGDIPEGYSVSREKKERFSLILESASTNQTSMYLCASTSNGGLNQPQHFGDGTRLSIL.

This clone was seen a few times. V and J are TRBV19 and TRBJ1-2, with D perhaps TRBD1 (6 bases). CDR1 is LNHDA and CDR2 is SQIVND in the germline V gene (reference sequence). V was trimmed by 8 bases and J by 0 bases, leaving 16 bases between them. The CDR3 runs 15 residues. The CDR3: CASGPGQQANYGYTF. CDR3 sequence (DNA): TGTGCCAGTGGCCCCGGACAGCAAGCTAACTATGGCTACACCTTC.

The rearrangement joins TRBV5-1 to TRBJ1-5; a possible D gene is TRBD1 (5 bases). CDR1 and CDR2 from the germline V gene are SGHRS and YFSETQ. The CDR3 length is 14 residues. The V gene lost 0 bases and the J gene lost 4 bases, with 8 bases spanning the gap. The DNA for the CDR3 is TGCGCCAGCAGCTTGGAGGGGCTTAATCAGCCCCAGCATTTT. It codes for CASSLEGLNQPQHF.

The rearrangement links TRBV19 to TRBJ1-5, with D possibly matching TRBD1 (6 bases). The CDR3 has 15 amino acids. Germline CDR1 and CDR2: LNHDA and SQIVND (reference sequence). Trimming left V 7 bases short and J 5 bases short, with 18 bases between. The CDR3 loop is CASTEGQNVDQPQHF. CDR3 DNA sequence: TGTGCCAGTACCGAAGGACAGAATGTCGATCAGCCCCAGCATTTT.

This clone was observed a few times. CDR3 sequence: CARSFGLAGVTLNTGELFF. In DNA form, the CDR3 reads TGTGCCAGAAGCTTCGGACTAGCGGGGGTTACACTGAACACCGGGGAGCTGTTTTTT. The J gene is TRBJ2-2, the V gene TRBV5-3, with 13 bases matching TRBD2. TRBV5-3 is classed as an ORF, of uncertain function. There are 19 residues in the CDR3. V lost 2 bases to trimming and J lost 1 base; unmatched junction nucleotides: 8.

This clone was counted between two and nine times. The chain has TRBV25-1 and TRBJ2-7, with TRBD1 matching 11 bases. Unmatched junction bases numbered 9, after V lost 6 bases and J lost 2 bases. The CDR3 spans 16 residues. The V gene's germline CDR1 is MGHDK and CDR2 SYGVNS. CDR3 in amino acids: CASRGALGQGAYEQYF. DNA for the CDR3: TGTGCCAGCAGGGGAGCACTGGGACAGGGGGCCTACGAGCAGTACTTC.

This clone was seen a handful of times. The chain combines TRBV27 with TRBJ1-2; D is possibly TRBD1 (6 bases). Trimming stripped 5 bases from V and 8 bases from J, with 12 bases between. CDR3 size: 12 residues. The germline V gene has CDR1 MNHEY and CDR2 SMNVEV (reference sequence). CDR3 loop: CASSEQGWGYTF. In nucleotides, the CDR3 is TGTGCCAGCAGTGAACAGGGTTGGGGCTACACCTTC.

The chain combines TRBV11-2 with TRBJ2-2, with a tentative D call TRBD2 (6 bases). The CDR3 has 13 residues. Per the germline V gene, CDR1 is SGHAT and CDR2 is FQNNGV. V was trimmed by 1 base and J by 6 bases, leaving 6 bases between them. CDR3 sequence: CASSLAGAGELFF. The CDR3 DNA sequence: TGTGCCAGCAGCTTAGCGGGAGCCGGGGAGCTGTTTTTT.

The rearrangement uses TRBV30 and TRBJ2-1, with D hard to call. There are 12 residues in the CDR3. CDR1 is GTSNPN, CDR2 SVGIG, per germline (reference sequence). The ends were cut back, 1 base at V and 4 bases at J, with 5 bases in the middle. The CDR3 protein is CAWSGPYNEQFF. DNA of the CDR3: TGTGCCTGGAGTGGGCCGTACAATGAGCAGTTCTTC.

The chain recombines TRBV6-5 with TRBJ2-2; possible D gene TRBD1, 6 bases. From germline, CDR1 is MNHEY and CDR2 SVGAGI. Trimming cost V 0 bases and J 7 bases, with 12 bases left between them. CDR3 length: 15 amino acids. CDR3 residues: CASSYSIQGDGELFF. The CDR3 coding sequence is TGTGCCAGCAGTTACTCGATACAGGGCGACGGGGAGCTGTTTTTT.

The sample holds a few counts of this clone. This chain links TRBV28 with TRBJ1-5; no definite D call. Trimming took off 3 bases at V and 12 bases at J, with 12 bases between the two ends. Germline CDR1 MDHEN, CDR2 SYDVKM. This CDR3 has 12 residues. The DNA for the CDR3 is TGTGCCAGCAGTTTCGGTTTGGCAGGCCAGCATTTT. Translating gives CASSFGLAGQHF.

V gene TRBV30 combines with J gene TRBJ1-4; D gene uncertain. V was clipped by 1 base and J by 5 bases, with 8 bases between them. This CDR3 comprises 13 residues. Germline assignment: CDR1 GTSNPN and CDR2 SVGIG (reference sequence). This chain's CDR3 is CAWSGKQNEKLFF. CDR3 coding DNA: TGTGCCTGGAGTGGCAAGCAAAATGAAAAACTGTTTTTT.

The chain combines TRBV2 with TRBJ2-7, with a possible D match to TRBD2 (5 bases). The CDR3 sequence is 12 residues long. Trimming took 8 bases from V and 2 from J, leaving 10 bases between them. Germline values: CDR1 SNHLY, CDR2 FYNNEI. Here the CDR3 reads CASGELTYEQYV. The DNA for the CDR3 is TGTGCCAGCGGGGAGTTGACCTACGAGCAGTACGTC.

This clone was counted many times. V is TRBV7-3 and J is TRBJ2-3; the match to TRBD1 covers 7 bases. V lost 4 bases, J lost 5 bases, and 3 bases stayed unmatched. This CDR3 comprises 13 residues. The germline V gene has CDR1 SGHTA and CDR2 FQGTGA. The CDR3 coding sequence is TGTGCCAGCAGCTCCGACAGGGAAGATACGCAGTATTTT. Its translation is CASSSDREDTQYF.

There are a few counts of this clone. J is TRBJ2-2 and V is TRBV30; maybe TRBD2 (5 bases). This CDR3 is 16 amino acids long. Between the trimmed V and J ends, which lost 4 bases and 4 bases, there was a span of 19 bases. From germline, CDR1 is GTSNPN and CDR2 SVGIG (reference sequence). The CDR3 reads CAWISPGLVGTGELFF. Here the CDR3 DNA reads TGTGCCTGGATAAGTCCCGGACTCGTAGGCACCGGGGAGCTGTTTTTT.

The V gene is TRBV5-4, the J gene TRBJ2-1, with 11 bases identical to TRBD2. Trimming took 2 bases from V and 6 from J; bases not matched to a gene: 4. Germline V gene lookup returns CDR1 SGHNT and CDR2 YYREEE (reference sequence). This CDR3 comprises 15 residues. CDR3 nucleotides: TGTGCCAGCAGCTTCTCCGGGACTAGCGGCAATGAGCAGTTCTTC. This translates into CASSFSGTSGNEQFF.

This clone was recorded a few times. The genes are TRBV9 and TRBJ2-7; D may be TRBD2 (6 bases). The ends were cut back, 1 base at V and 5 bases at J, with 19 bases in the middle. The CDR3 is 16 amino acids. Germline V gene sequence: CDR1 SGDLS, CDR2 YYNGEE. The CDR3 bases are TGTGCCAGCAGCGTAAAGAGTACGGGAGCGGCGAACGAGCAGTACTTC. The encoded protein is CASSVKSTGAANEQYF.

The chain couples TRBV29-1 to TRBJ2-2, with D perhaps matching TRBD2 (5 bases). CDR3 length: 12 residues. V gave up 2 bases and J gave up 5 bases, with 6 bases separating them. Germline V gene sequence: CDR1 SQVTM, CDR2 ANQGSEA. CDR3 sequence: CSVERGTGELFF. CDR3 coding DNA: TGCAGCGTTGAACGGGGAACCGGGGAGCTGTTTTTT.

This chain joins TRBV6-6 and TRBJ1-1, with a tentative D call TRBD1 (5 bases). The CDR3 has 15 residues. Germline CDR1 and CDR2: MNHNY and SVGAGI (reference sequence). V was pared by 0 bases and J by 1 base, with 9 bases between. In nucleotides, the CDR3 is TGTGCCAGCAGTTACTCGGGAACAGGGAACACTGAAGCTTTCTTT. This translates into CASSYSGTGNTEAFF.

V and J are TRBV7-6 and TRBJ2-7, with 9 bases identical to TRBD2. CDR1 is SGHVS, CDR2 FNYEAQ, per germline. With V trimmed by 1 base and J by 1 base, 8 bases remained unmatched. CDR3 length: 17 residues. Here the CDR3 reads CASSLGTSDYSSYEQYF. Here the CDR3 DNA reads TGTGCCAGCAGCTTAGGGACTAGCGACTATTCTTCCTACGAGCAGTACTTC.

This clone occurred a few times. V is TRBV28 and J is TRBJ1-2; the D is unclear. The CDR3 loop spans 14 amino acids. Trimming left V 1 base short and J 7 bases short, with 13 bases between. The germline V gene encodes CDR1 MDHEN and CDR2 SYDVKM. In DNA form, the CDR3 reads TGTGCCAGCAGTTTATATGCAGGAAGAAGTGGCTACACCTTC. Translation gives CASSLYAGRSGYTF.

The chain carries TRBV2 and TRBJ1-2, with D unclear. This CDR3 spans 12 amino acids. The ends were cut back, 4 bases at V and 5 bases at J, with 8 bases in the middle. Germline values: CDR1 SNHLY, CDR2 FYNNEI. Here the CDR3 DNA reads TGTGCCAGCAGTGGAGATGATTATGGCTACACCTTC. It translates to CASSGDDYGYTF. The whole variable domain, remainder taken from reference TRBV2 and TRBJ1-2, is EPEVTQTPSHQVTQMGQEVILRCVPISNHLYFYWYRQILGQKVEFLVSFYNNEISEKSEIFDDQFSVERPDGSNFTLKIRSTKLEDSAMYFCASSGDDYGYTFGSGTRLTVV.

This clone was counted only a few times. This chain uses TRBV2 with TRBJ1-1; 8 bases match TRBD1. V lost 6 bases, J lost 4 bases, and 13 bases stayed unmatched. CDR3 length equals 16 residues. From germline, CDR1 is SNHLY and CDR2 FYNNEI. In nucleotides, the CDR3 is TGTGCCAGCAGGGGAGAGACAGGGGATCTCGGCACTGAAGCTTTCTTT. Residues: CASRGETGDLGTEAFF.

This clone has only a few counts. Here the CDR3 reads CASSRDRSSEQFF. The CDR3 coding sequence is TGTGCCAGCAGCCGAGACAGGTCCAGTGAGCAGTTCTTC. The gene calls are TRBV7-3 and TRBJ2-1; D perhaps matches TRBD1 (6 bases). V was cut by 5 bases and J by 9 bases, with 14 bases left in between. This CDR3 spans 13 amino acids. Germline CDR1 and CDR2: SGHTA and FQGTGA.

V and J are TRBV6-5 and TRBJ1-5; 8 nucleotides line up with TRBD1. Germline V CDR1 and CDR2: MNHEY, SVGAGI. With V trimmed by 5 bases and J by 5 bases, 8 bases remained unmatched. The CDR3 contains 15 residues. In DNA, the CDR3 is TGTGCCAGCAGTGCCAGGGGGCGCTGGGATCAGCCCCAGCATTTT. Encoded protein: CASSARGRWDQPQHF.